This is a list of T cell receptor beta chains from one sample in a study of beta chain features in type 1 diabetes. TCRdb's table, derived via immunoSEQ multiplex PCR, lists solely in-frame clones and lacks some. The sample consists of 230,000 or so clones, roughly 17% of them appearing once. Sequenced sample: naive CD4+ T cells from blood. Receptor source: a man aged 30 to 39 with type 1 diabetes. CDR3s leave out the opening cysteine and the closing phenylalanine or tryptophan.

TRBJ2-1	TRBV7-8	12	ASSRGLAYNEQF
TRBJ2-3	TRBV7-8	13	ASSALLAGTDTQY
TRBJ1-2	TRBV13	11	AIPRVANYGYT
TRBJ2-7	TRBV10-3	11	AISANQGGEQY
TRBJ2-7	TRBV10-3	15	AIRAGLAGERGTEQY
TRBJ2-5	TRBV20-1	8	SARIETQY
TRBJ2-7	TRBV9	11	ASSVANGNEQY
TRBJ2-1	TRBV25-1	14	ASSEYNSGALNEQF
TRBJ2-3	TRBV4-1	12	ASSQDSVTDTQY
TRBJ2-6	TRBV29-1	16	SVRGTGQGTSGANVLT
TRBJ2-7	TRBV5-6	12	ASSLTKSSYEQY
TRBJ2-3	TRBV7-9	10	ASDRGTDTQY
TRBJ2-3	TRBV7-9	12	ASSLEGVTDTQY
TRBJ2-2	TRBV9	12	ASSVAGYPGELF
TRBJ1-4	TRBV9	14	ASSSQTGKNGEKLF
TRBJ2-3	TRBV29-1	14	SVPGTGGQGTDTQY
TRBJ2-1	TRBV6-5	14	ASSYSTGRAGNEQF
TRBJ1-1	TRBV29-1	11	SARGALGTEAF
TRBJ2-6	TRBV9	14	ASSVAGGAGANVLT
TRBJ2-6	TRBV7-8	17	ASSSRTGIISSGANVLT
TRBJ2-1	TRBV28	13	ASIMGTGGPDEQF
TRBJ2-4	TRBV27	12	ASSYLASSYIQY
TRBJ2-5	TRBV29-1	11	SVAGQYQETQY
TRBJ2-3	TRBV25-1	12	ASSGGPRRDTQY
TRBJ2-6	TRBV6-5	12	ASRQGWGANVLT
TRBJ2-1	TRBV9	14	ASSVRGQGAWNEQF
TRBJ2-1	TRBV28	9	ASSFWEKQF
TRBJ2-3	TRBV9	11	ASNTENTDTQY
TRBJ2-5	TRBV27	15	ASRALADRGRKETQY
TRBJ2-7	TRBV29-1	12	SVEPSGTPTEQY
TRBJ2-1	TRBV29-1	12	SVDQAGGMDEQF
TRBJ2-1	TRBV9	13	ASSPQVAAYNEQF
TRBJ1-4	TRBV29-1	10	SGTGTDEKLF
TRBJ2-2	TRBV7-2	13	ASSLIGPNTGELF
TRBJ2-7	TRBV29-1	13	SAEGGLAGYHEQY
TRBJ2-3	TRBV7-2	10	ASSLDVNTQY
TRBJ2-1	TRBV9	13	ASSVAASSYNEQF
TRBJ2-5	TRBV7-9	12	ASSFAGTSETQY
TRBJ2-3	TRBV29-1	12	STVSGSWADTQY
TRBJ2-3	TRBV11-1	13	ASSRAGTGADTQY
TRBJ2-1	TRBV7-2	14	ASSLGSRAGVNEQF
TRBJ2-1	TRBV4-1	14	ASSHPRDWSYNEQF
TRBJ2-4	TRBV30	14	AWSPRGLLAKNIQY
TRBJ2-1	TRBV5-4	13	ASSLRLAENNEQF
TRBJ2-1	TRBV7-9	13	ASSSPGQVYNEQF
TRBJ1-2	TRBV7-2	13	ASSLGTAEQGGYT
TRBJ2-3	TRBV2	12	ASSGAGGPDTQY
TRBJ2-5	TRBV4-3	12	ASSHLMGPGAQY
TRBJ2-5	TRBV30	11	AWGQGAQETQY
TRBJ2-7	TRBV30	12	AWSPGQGMYEQY
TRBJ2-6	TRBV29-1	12	SVEPGSGANVLT
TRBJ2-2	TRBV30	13	AWSRAGGGTGELF
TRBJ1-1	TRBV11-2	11	ASSLGRDTEAF
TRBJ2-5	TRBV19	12	ASSRTGAQETQY